Following are 29 T cell receptor beta chains from one sample sequenced in a study of shared clonotypes between healthy human individuals. Some clones are missing from TCRdb's copy, which holds only in-frame ones; the method was immunoSEQ multiplex PCR. The sample holds about 1,900,000 clones, approximately 94% seen once. Naive CD8 isolation took CD45RO-negative cells positively selected for CCR7 and excluded terminally differentiated effector memory CD45RA+ cells. Sequenced input: naive CD8+ T cells sorted from blood. The receptor set was obtained from a man between 18 and 29 years old in good health.

The chain is built from TRBV9 and TRBJ2-7; the D gene is possibly TRBD1 (8 bases). CDR1 is SGDLS and CDR2 is YYNGEE in the germline V gene. V was clipped by 0 bases and J by 3 bases, with 16 bases between them. The CDR3 contains 16 residues. The CDR3 sequence: CASSVGEGTGYYEQYF. The CDR3 DNA sequence: TGTGCCAGCAGCGTAGGGGAGGGGACAGGATACTACGAGCAGTACTTC.

This clone was seen just once. V gene TRBV19 combines with J gene TRBJ1-1, with D possibly being TRBD1 (6 bases). Looked up from germline, CDR1 is LNHDA and CDR2 is SQIVND (reference sequence). The CDR3 is made up of 14 amino acids. Deletions cut 5 bases from V and 0 bases from J, with 10 bases between. The CDR3 DNA sequence: TGTGCCAGTAGTGACCAGGGGATGAACACTGAAGCTTTCTTT. Encoded protein: CASSDQGMNTEAFF.

The V gene is TRBV5-1, the J gene TRBJ2-2; tentative D call: TRBD1 (6 bases). CDR1 and CDR2 from the germline V gene are SGHRS and YFSETQ. The CDR3 consists of 14 residues. The V and J ends lost 3 bases and 4 bases respectively, with 10 bases between them. The CDR3 here is CASSWTTGTGELFF. The CDR3 bases are TGCGCCAGCAGCTGGACGACAGGCACCGGGGAGCTGTTTTTT.

This clone was observed a handful of times. The V call is TRBV5-6, the J call TRBJ1-1; 12 bases agree with TRBD1. Losses at the gene ends were 4 bases for V and 6 bases for J; bases not matched to a gene: 4. Germline V gene lookup returns CDR1 SGHDT and CDR2 YYEEEE. This CDR3 is built from 14 residues. The CDR3 sequence is CASSLGQGAAEAFF. The CDR3, as DNA: TGTGCCAGCAGCCTGGGACAGGGGGCGGCTGAAGCTTTCTTT.

V usage is TRBV4-3 and J usage is TRBJ2-1, with 9 bases aligning to TRBD2. Germline V CDR1 and CDR2: LGHNA, YSLEER. The CDR3 is 18 amino acids. Trimming removed 4 bases from V and 6 bases from J; junction bases left unmatched: 16. Here the CDR3 reads CASSREIAGEGYSNEQFF. CDR3 DNA: TGCGCCAGCAGCCGTGAGATAGCGGGAGAAGGCTATAGCAATGAGCAGTTCTTC.

The rearrangement links TRBV5-6 to TRBJ1-4, with D possibly matching TRBD1 (5 bases). Germline values: CDR1 SGHDT, CDR2 YYEEEE. With 0 bases removed from V and 1 base from J, the gap between germline ends came to 13 bases. This CDR3 is 17 amino acids long. The CDR3 loop reads CASSLVWDGLTNEKLFF. Written as DNA, the CDR3 is TGTGCCAGCAGCTTGGTCTGGGACGGGTTAACTAATGAAAAACTGTTTTTT.

This clone came up once. The chain carries TRBV27 and TRBJ2-2; no firm D call. V lost 3 bases, J lost 6 bases, and 8 bases lay in between. The CDR3 covers 13 residues. Germline V lookup: CDR1 MNHEY, CDR2 SMNVEV (reference sequence). The CDR3 is CASSFLPPGELFF. In nucleotides, the CDR3 is TGTGCCAGCAGTTTCTTGCCGCCCGGGGAGCTGTTTTTT.

The chain employs TRBV7-9 and TRBJ1-2, with a possible D match to TRBD1 (5 bases). The germline V gene encodes CDR1 SEHNR and CDR2 FQNEAQ (reference sequence). Trimming left V 3 bases short and J 1 base short, with 15 bases between. This CDR3 is built from 16 residues. CDR3 nucleotides: TGTGCCAGCAGCTTTTCAGGGACCGAAAATAACTATGGCTACACCTTC. Translating it yields CASSFSGTENNYGYTF.

The chain combines TRBV7-8 with TRBJ2-3; no clear D. V was cut by 0 bases and J by 2 bases, with 18 bases left in between. Per the germline V gene, CDR1 is SGHVS and CDR2 is FQNEAQ. This CDR3 contains 18 residues. CDR3 amino acids: CASSLAMIGTEHTDTQYF. In DNA, the CDR3 is TGTGCCAGCAGCTTAGCTATGATTGGTACGGAACACACAGATACGCAGTATTTT.

The chain employs TRBV7-2 and TRBJ2-7; TRBD2 matches 13 bases. The CDR3 has 19 amino acids. Germline loops: CDR1 SGHTA, CDR2 FQGNSA. The J segment lost 2 bases and the V segment lost 1 base, leaving 11 bases of the junction unmatched. CDR3 nucleotides: TGTGCCAGCAGCTTAGATGCGATGTGGACTAGCGGGAGTCCCTACGAGCAGTACTTC. This encodes CASSLDAMWTSGSPYEQYF.

The V gene is TRBV10-2, the J gene TRBJ2-3; D gene uncertain. V lost 3 bases, J lost 7 bases, and 14 bases lay in between. The germline V gene encodes CDR1 WSHSY and CDR2 SAAADI. The CDR3 extends over 14 amino acids. In DNA form, the CDR3 reads TGCGCCAGCAGTGATTTGGTGGGCGCCAATACGCAGTATTTT. Amino acids: CASSDLVGANTQYF.

This chain links TRBV27 with TRBJ2-3; TRBD2 matches 7 bases. Germline values: CDR1 MNHEY, CDR2 SMNVEV (reference sequence). The CDR3 sequence is 13 residues long. Trimming at V came to 6 bases and at J to 2 bases, leaving 2 bases not matched to a gene. The CDR3, as DNA: TGTGCCAGCAGGGGGACTACCACAGATACGCAGTATTTT. Its protein is CASRGTTTDTQYF.

The V gene is TRBV9, the J gene TRBJ1-4; D not resolved. The CDR3 has 16 amino acids. Germline CDR1 SGDLS, CDR2 YYNGEE. The ends were cut back, 3 bases at V and 3 bases at J, with 15 bases in the middle. The CDR3 loop reads CASSDFPDGANEKLFF. The CDR3 coding sequence is TGTGCCAGCAGCGACTTCCCGGACGGAGCTAATGAAAAACTGTTTTTT.

This clone was seen just once. The rearrangement joins TRBV13 to TRBJ2-2; unclear D gene. Germline values: CDR1 PRHDT, CDR2 FYEKMQ (reference sequence). The CDR3 is 13 residues long. The V and J ends lost 7 bases and 1 base respectively, with 7 bases between them. CDR3 in DNA: TGTGCCAGCAACACCGGGAACACCGGGGAGCTGTTTTTT. Protein product: CASNTGNTGELFF.

The gene calls are TRBV5-6 and TRBJ2-3, with 8 bases lining up with TRBD1. CDR1 and CDR2 (germline): SGHDT, YYEEEE. The V segment lost 2 bases and the J segment 6 bases; nucleotides outside the gene matches: 2. The CDR3 runs to 13 residues. The CDR3 spells CASSFQGADTQYF. CDR3 nucleotide sequence: TGTGCCAGCAGCTTTCAGGGGGCTGATACGCAGTATTTT.

This clone was counted between two and nine times. The chain is built from TRBV11-2 and TRBJ1-2, with 9 positions matching TRBD1. Germline V lookup: CDR1 SGHAT, CDR2 FQNNGV. The CDR3 is 13 amino acids. Trimming at V came to 5 bases and at J to 6 bases, leaving 4 bases not matched to a gene. DNA for the CDR3: TGTGCCAGCAGCATCGGGACAGGGAATGGCTACACCTTC. Protein sequence: CASSIGTGNGYTF.

This clone came up once. This rearrangement joins TRBV25-1 to TRBJ2-1; tentatively, D is TRBD1 or TRBD2 (5 bases each). V was pared by 4 bases and J by 1 base, with 14 bases between. The CDR3 totals 16 residues. The V gene's germline CDR1 is MGHDK and CDR2 SYGVNS. The CDR3 spells CASSVMGDGSYNEQFF. The CDR3, as DNA: TGTGCCAGCAGTGTAATGGGGGACGGGTCCTACAATGAGCAGTTCTTC.

The rearrangement joins TRBV4-3 to TRBJ2-2; 8 bases are shared with TRBD2. V gave up 1 base and J gave up 5 bases; unmatched junction bases: 6. CDR1 and CDR2 from the germline V gene are LGHNA and YSLEER. This CDR3 has 16 amino acids. The CDR3 nucleotides read TGCGCCAGCAGCCAAGGTGCGGGAGGAGGAACCGGGGAGCTGTTTTTT. It specifies CASSQGAGGGTGELFF.

The chain is built from TRBV9 and TRBJ2-7, with 8 nucleotides matching TRBD2. V was clipped by 4 bases and J by 6 bases; unmatched bases: 18. This CDR3 spans 17 amino acids. The germline V gene has CDR1 SGDLS and CDR2 YYNGEE. CDR3 in amino acids: CASSPRWGSGTCFEQYF. The CDR3 nucleotides read TGTGCCAGCAGCCCAAGATGGGGTAGCGGGACCTGCTTCGAGCAGTACTTC.

The V gene is TRBV5-1, the J gene TRBJ1-1, with D perhaps matching TRBD1 (5 bases). CDR1 and CDR2 from the germline V gene are SGHRS and YFSETQ. CDR3 size: 14 residues. Trimming shortened V by 0 bases and J by 5 bases, and 11 bases separated the two germline ends. In nucleotides, the CDR3 is TGCGCCAGCAGCTTGGATACAGGTGTGACTGAAGCTTTCTTT. It codes for CASSLDTGVTEAFF. Combining the CDR3 with reference TRBV5-1 and TRBJ1-1 gives the whole variable domain KAGVTQTPRYLIKTRGQQVTLSCSPISGHRSVSWYQQTPGQGLQFLFEYFSETQRNKGNFPGRFSGRQFSNSRSEMNVSTLELGDSALYLCASSLDTGVTEAFFGQGTRLTVV.

For this clone: This sample includes further DNA sequences coding for the same CDR3. This chain links TRBV4-1 with TRBJ1-6, with D perhaps TRBD1 (6 bases). This CDR3 is built from 15 residues. Between the trimmed V and J ends, which lost 3 bases and 0 bases, there was a span of 6 bases. The germline CDR1 and CDR2 sequences are MGHRA and YSYEKL. CDR3 region: CASSQGASYNSPLHF. The CDR3 DNA reads TGCGCCAGCAGCCAGGGGGCCTCCTATAATTCACCCCTCCACTTT.

This clone was found once. The genes are TRBV19 and TRBJ1-2, with TRBD1 as a possible D gene (6 bases). V dropped 0 bases and J dropped 5 bases, with 13 bases sitting between them. Germline V gives CDR1 LNHDA, CDR2 SQIVND (reference sequence). This CDR3 is 15 amino acids long. CDR3 residues: CASSIEGGYPYGYTF. Here the CDR3 DNA reads TGTGCCAGTAGTATAGAGGGGGGCTACCCGTATGGCTACACCTTC.

The chain links TRBV6-5 to TRBJ2-7; D perhaps matches TRBD2 (6 bases). Germline CDR1 reads MNHEY; CDR2 reads SVGAGI. Trimming removed 2 bases from V and 0 bases from J, with 11 bases in between. The CDR3 is made up of 15 amino acids. CDR3 amino acids: CASSYVADSSYEQYF. The CDR3 coding sequence is TGTGCCAGCAGTTACGTAGCGGATTCCTCCTACGAGCAGTACTTC.

This sequence joins TRBV10-1 and TRBJ2-1; 8 nucleotides line up with TRBD2. Per germline, CDR1 WNHNN and CDR2 SYGVQD (reference sequence). V shed 2 bases, J shed 5 bases, and the junction held 11 bases outside the gene matches. CDR3 length: 17 residues. The CDR3 region is CASSEPGWVSGDNEQFF. In nucleotides, the CDR3 is TGCGCCAGCAGTGAGCCGGGGTGGGTTAGCGGGGACAATGAGCAGTTCTTC.

The chain combines TRBV6-6 with TRBJ2-1; 13 bases are shared with TRBD2. Germline values: CDR1 MNHNY, CDR2 SVGAGI (reference sequence). CDR3 length: 16 amino acids. V lost 4 bases to trimming and J lost 8 bases; unmatched junction nucleotides: 8. CDR3: CASSSPTSGGAHEQFF. DNA for the CDR3: TGTGCCAGCAGTTCCCCAACTAGCGGGGGGGCCCATGAGCAGTTCTTC.

This chain links TRBV4-3 with TRBJ1-5; TRBD1 is a possible D gene (5 bases). The CDR3 totals 15 residues. V was pared by 2 bases and J by 4 bases, with 12 bases between. CDR1 and CDR2 from the germline V gene are LGHNA and YSLEER. The CDR3 nucleotides read TGCGCCAGCAGCCAATTATATACAGGTAATCAGCCCCAGCATTTT. Protein sequence: CASSQLYTGNQPQHF.

This chain connects TRBV18 to TRBJ2-5, with 8 bases lining up with TRBD2. The CDR3 sequence is 16 residues long. V was pared by 2 bases and J by 2 bases, with 7 bases of the junction left unmatched. Germline CDR1 is KGHSH and CDR2 is LQKENI. CDR3 sequence: CASSPILTSAQETQYF. The CDR3 nucleotides are TGTGCCAGCTCACCAATACTGACTAGCGCTCAAGAGACCCAGTACTTC.

This chain joins TRBV6-5 and TRBJ2-6, with D perhaps matching TRBD2 (6 bases). The germline gives CDR1 MNHEY, CDR2 SVGAGI. CDR3 length: 16 residues. With 0 bases removed from V and 1 base from J, the gap between germline ends came to 7 bases. CDR3 DNA: TGTGCCAGCAGTTACTCGGGGGGATCTGGGGCCAACGTCCTGACTTTC. Translating gives CASSYSGGSGANVLTF.

The V gene is TRBV7-9, the J gene TRBJ2-1; either TRBD1 or TRBD2 may fit D (5 bases each). The V gene's germline CDR1 is SEHNR and CDR2 FQNEAQ (reference sequence). The CDR3 covers 13 residues. The V and J ends lost 3 bases and 12 bases respectively, with 15 bases between them. CDR3 region: CASSLGVGGGQFF. The CDR3 nucleotides are TGTGCCAGCAGCTTGGGGGTCGGTGGTGGGCAGTTCTTC.